This TCR beta chain was retrieved from a study of blood T cell repertoires in COVID-19. Profiling relied on immunoSEQ multiplex PCR, and the TCRdb table lists in-frame clones only, not all of them. Of approximately 200,000 clones listed, approximately 88% are singletons. Germline V gene sequence: CDR1 MNHNS, CDR2 SASEGT. CDR3 length equals 15 residues. V was shortened by 2 bases and J by 0 bases, with 8 bases between the two germline ends. The sample taken for sequencing was PBMCs or T cells enriched from blood (not recorded which). This chain links TRBV6-1 with TRBJ1-3; D unclear. This TCR came from a woman under 40 who had been exposed to COVID-19. In DNA, the CDR3 is TGTGCCAGCAGTGAATCCCGGAGCTCTGGAAACACCATATATTTT. It encodes CASSESRSSGNTIYF.